This TCR beta chain comes out of a study of blood T cell repertoires in COVID-19. Study context: The cDNA or gDNA used as material had been derived from T cells, B-cell-depleted T cells, or PBMCs.

Under the authors' procedure: From reference gene primer amplification, estimates of nucleated cell counts were derived. The table came from immunoSEQ multiplex PCR; TCRdb's copy has only in-frame clones and leaves some out. The V and J calls and the clone size are those of that table, but D and trimming were determined from the DNA. The sample has about 240,000 clones; 86% are singletons. Per the germline V gene, CDR1 is SNHLY and CDR2 is FYNNEI. The ends lost 6 bases at V and 3 bases at J; junction bases unmatched: 11. This CDR3 is 16 amino acids long. The genes are TRBV2 and TRBJ1-5; TRBD1 agrees at 7 bases. Sequenced input: peripheral blood. The receptor's source is a man aged 80 or over with acute or convalescent COVID-19. The CDR3 DNA sequence: TGTGCCAGCAGGGACCGGACAGGAGCCCCCAATCAGCCCCAGCATTTT. Translated: CASRDRTGAPNQPQHF.